A selection of T cell receptor beta chains follows, all from one sample in a study of control samples from healthy donors and cancer patients. The data were produced by immunoSEQ multiplex PCR, yet TCRdb's version contains in-frame clones alone and is incomplete. The repertoire holds about 80,000 clones, around nine tenths seen once, with 6.5% to 8% in the top ten. Sequences were obtained from blood. The receptor source for this set is a woman aged 55-70 years in good health. Each CDR3 is given without its conserved first and last residue. Fields, in order: V gene, J gene, CDR3 protein.

TRBV7-9	TRBJ1-2	ASSLGTFARDIPGYT
TRBV6-5	TRBJ2-7	ASSKQPGQVYEQY
TRBV5-1	TRBJ2-3	ASSPRRGDTQY
TRBV5-4	TRBJ2-3	ASSSKTDSTDTQY
TRBV4-1	TRBJ2-1	ASSQPPGLAGAYNEQF
TRBV5-1	TRBJ2-1	ASSPGGTAHNEQF
TRBV11-2	TRBJ1-5	ASSTAHNQPQH
TRBV27	TRBJ2-5	ASSFRRGETQY
TRBV18	TRBJ2-7	ASSQTRQGWAEQY
TRBV5-6	TRBJ2-5	ASSLVRGSGETQY
TRBV5-4	TRBJ2-5	ASSQGLAGRETQY
TRBV2	TRBJ1-6	ASSDGSESSYNSPLH
TRBV6-5	TRBJ1-1	ASSYSRPEATEAF
TRBV19	TRBJ1-1	ASTLRTGGMNTEAF
TRBV7-2	TRBJ1-2	ASRVTGTGKPLGYT
TRBV7-2	TRBJ1-2	ASSSPRETNYGYT
TRBV10-1	TRBJ2-7	ASSEGTGNEQY
TRBV29-1	TRBJ2-3	SVPSSGRARSTDTQY
TRBV11-3	TRBJ1-3	ASQPGNSGNTIY
TRBV28	TRBJ2-2	ASSFRGGRASWTGELF
TRBV7-2	TRBJ2-5	ASSFRAIMETQY
TRBV19	TRBJ1-3	ASSMGVAGNTIY
TRBV4-2	TRBJ2-2	ASSQDSRGWNTGELF
TRBV18	TRBJ2-2	ASSPRETGELF
TRBV9	TRBJ2-1	ASSVEVGNEQF
TRBV7-2	TRBJ2-1	ASSWRLAGGFNEQF
TRBV28	TRBJ1-1	ASSTGTGPSEAF
TRBV7-9	TRBJ2-3	ASSLASRIDTQY
TRBV6-2/TRBV6-3	TRBJ2-3	ASSYHQAADTQY
TRBV28	TRBJ1-3	ASSLIGVSGNTIY
TRBV11-2	TRBJ1-1	ASSSPRTGDTEAF
TRBV4-2	TRBJ1-2	ASSHEDSIRYGYT
TRBV30	TRBJ1-3	AWIRGGNTIY
TRBV19	TRBJ2-4	ASSIDTTPTNIQY
TRBV29-1	TRBJ1-2	SVRSNYGYT
TRBV27	TRBJ1-2	ASRPGQGGGYGYT
TRBV6-1	TRBJ1-2	ASSEGPSPANYGYT
TRBV6-5	TRBJ1-1	ASSYSEGFTEAF
TRBV6-1	TRBJ1-1	ASSEAGTAYRAF
TRBV6-6	TRBJ1-5	ASRGQGQHQPQH
TRBV4-1	TRBJ2-3	ASSLGLAGGRADTQY
TRBV5-1	TRBJ2-1	ASRPDTYNEQF
TRBV7-2	TRBJ1-5	ASSPLDMQPQH
TRBV5-1	TRBJ1-1	ASSPDGTVNTEAF
TRBV4-1	TRBJ1-6	ASSQVYMGIGGNSPLH
TRBV12-3/TRBV12-4	TRBJ2-5	ASSKYSGETQY